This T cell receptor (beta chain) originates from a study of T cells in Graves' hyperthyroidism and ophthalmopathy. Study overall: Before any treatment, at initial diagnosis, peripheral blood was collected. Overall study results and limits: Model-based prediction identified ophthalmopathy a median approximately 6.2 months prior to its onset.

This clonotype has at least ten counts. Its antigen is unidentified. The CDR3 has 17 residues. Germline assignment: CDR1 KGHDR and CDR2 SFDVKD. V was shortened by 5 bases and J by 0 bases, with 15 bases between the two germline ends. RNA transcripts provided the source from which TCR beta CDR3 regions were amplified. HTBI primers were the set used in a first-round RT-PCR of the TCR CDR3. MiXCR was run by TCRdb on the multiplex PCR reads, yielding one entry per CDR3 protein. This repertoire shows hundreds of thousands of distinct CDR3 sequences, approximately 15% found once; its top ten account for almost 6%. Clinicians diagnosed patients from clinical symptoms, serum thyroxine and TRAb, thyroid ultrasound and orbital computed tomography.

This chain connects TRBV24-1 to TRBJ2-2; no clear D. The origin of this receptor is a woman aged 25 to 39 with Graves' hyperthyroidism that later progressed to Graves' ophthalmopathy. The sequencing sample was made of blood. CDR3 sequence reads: CATSAAWAVANTGELFF. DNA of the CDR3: TGTGCCACCAGTGCCGCCTGGGCGGTCGCGAACACCGGGGAGCTGTTTTTT.